This TCR beta chain originates from a study of post-analysis software for immune sequencing data. At the level of the study: Disease courses included relapsing-remitting, secondary progressive and progressive-relapsing multiple sclerosis. Study conclusions and caveats: Compared with controls, patients showed significantly lower normalized Chao1 diversity. The authors found that F measure strongly co-clustered same-batch samples. About five TRBV segments, including TRBV5-6, TRBV5-1 and TRBV20-1, were more frequent in patients than controls.

This clonotype was counted many times. The target antigen is unknown. Mismatch with germline at one junction end may stem from a read error. Per germline, CDR1 SGHTA and CDR2 FQGNSA. This CDR3 spans 15 amino acids. The TCR beta cDNA libraries carried unique molecular identifiers. The T cell input of about 0.9 to 11 million gave roughly 500,000 cDNA molecules. A single record per CDR3 protein comes from TCRdb applying MiXCR to the PCR reads. The data hold roughly 540,000 distinct CDR3 sequences, with approximately 31% observed a single time. V gene TRBV7-2 combines with J gene TRBJ2-3; 11 bases fit TRBD2. The sequencing input was blood. The TCR comes from a girl under 18 with multiple sclerosis. The CDR3 DNA reads as TGTGCTAGCAGCTTAGCTAGCGGGGGGACAGATACGCAGTATTTT. Its protein product is CASSLASGGTDTQYF.